One T cell receptor (beta chain) is described in this entry. Its specificity is not known. These data belong to a study of graft-versus-host responses after intestinal transplantation. The wider study: Transplantation in recipients was multivisceral, liver-intestinal, or isolated intestinal. The study gave all recipients anti-thymocyte globulin induction, then tacrolimus and steroids for 2 to 3 years.

Profiling relied on immunoSEQ multiplex PCR, and the TCRdb table lists in-frame clones only, not all of them. The data hold about 110,000 clones, with roughly 90% observed a single time. V was clipped by 3 bases and J by 0 bases, with 15 bases between them. CDR1 and CDR2 from the germline V gene are SGHKS and YYEKEE (reference sequence). The CDR3 runs 16 residues. Findings of the study overall: GvH clonotypes were identified within recipient marrow, with a subset emerging first in ileum or blood. Across patients carrying graft-donor T cell macrochimerism, allografts held high graft-versus-host to host-versus-graft clonal ratios.

The receptor was isolated from a human donor who was the organ donor for an intestinal transplant. This specimen was unstimulated CD4+ T cells sorted from spleen or lymph node cells, taken before transplant. The gene calls are TRBV5-5 and TRBJ1-1, with D maybe TRBD1 (5 bases). CDR3 sequence reads: CASSSLTGRLNTEAFF. The CDR3 DNA follows: TGTGCCAGCAGCTCATTAACGGGACGGTTGAACACTGAAGCTTTCTTT.